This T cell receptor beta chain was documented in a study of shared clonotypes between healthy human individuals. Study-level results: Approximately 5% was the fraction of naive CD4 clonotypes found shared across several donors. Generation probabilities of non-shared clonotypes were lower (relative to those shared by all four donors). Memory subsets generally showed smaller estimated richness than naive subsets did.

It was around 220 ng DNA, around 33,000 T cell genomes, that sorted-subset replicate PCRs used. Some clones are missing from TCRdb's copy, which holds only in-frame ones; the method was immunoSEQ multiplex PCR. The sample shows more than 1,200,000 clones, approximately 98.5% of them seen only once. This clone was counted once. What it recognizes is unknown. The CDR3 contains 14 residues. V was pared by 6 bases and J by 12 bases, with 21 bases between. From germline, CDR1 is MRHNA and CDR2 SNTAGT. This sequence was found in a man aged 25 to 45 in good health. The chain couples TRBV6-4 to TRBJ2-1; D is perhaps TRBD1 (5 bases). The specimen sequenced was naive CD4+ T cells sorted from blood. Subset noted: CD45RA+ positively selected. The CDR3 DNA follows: TGTGCCAGCAGCCCGCAGGGAATCCGTTCGAGGCAGTTCTTC. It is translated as CASSPQGIRSRQFF.